One and the same sample provided the 24 T cell receptor beta chains below, sequenced in a study of blood T cell repertoires in COVID-19. TCRdb's copy holds only in-frame clones and misses some; the assay was immunoSEQ multiplex PCR. The sample includes tens of thousands of clones, approximately 86% seen only once; the top ten take approximately 4.1%. Specimen: peripheral blood. All receptors derive from a man aged 45 to 65 with acute or convalescent COVID-19.

This chain uses TRBV30 with TRBJ1-1; a possible D gene is TRBD1 (5 bases). This CDR3 spans 14 amino acids. CDR1 and CDR2 (germline): GTSNPN, SVGIG (reference sequence). V was clipped by 2 bases and J by 0 bases, with 10 bases between them. CDR3 in amino acids: CAWSWGGMNTEAFF. The CDR3 nucleotides read TGTGCCTGGAGTTGGGGGGGTATGAACACTGAAGCTTTCTTT.

This chain links TRBV7-9 with TRBJ2-1, with 12 nucleotides matching TRBD1. The CDR3 consists of 13 residues. Losses at the gene ends were 5 bases for V and 15 bases for J; bases not matched to a gene: 8. Germline assignment: CDR1 SEHNR and CDR2 FQNEAQ (reference sequence). The CDR3 DNA sequence: TGTGCCAGCAGCCAAGGGACAGGGGGCTTGCGGTTCTTC. The encoded protein is CASSQGTGGLRFF.

V usage is TRBV2 and J usage is TRBJ1-6; D is unclear. CDR1 is SNHLY, CDR2 FYNNEI, per germline. Trimming removed 1 base from V and 3 bases from J, with 13 bases in between. The CDR3 totals 17 residues. CDR3 bases: TGTGCCAGCAGTGAAGGACTTATTCTTGGCTATAATTCACCCCTCCACTTT. Translated: CASSEGLILGYNSPLHF.

This clone was observed a few times. The CDR3 loop is CASSPNQGTGGYTF. CDR3 in DNA: TGTGCCAGCAGCCCGAATCAAGGGACAGGTGGCTACACCTTC. The J gene is TRBJ1-2, the V gene TRBV27; 8 nucleotides line up with TRBD1. The V gene's germline CDR1 is MNHEY and CDR2 SMNVEV (reference sequence). CDR3 length equals 14 residues. The J segment lost 7 bases and the V segment lost 6 bases, leaving 10 bases of the junction unmatched.

The chain couples TRBV2 to TRBJ1-1, with D hard to call. Looked up from germline, CDR1 is SNHLY and CDR2 is FYNNEI. V was clipped by 2 bases and J by 10 bases, with 26 bases between them. The length of the CDR3 is 17 residues. CDR3 nucleotide sequence: TGTGCCAGCAGTGAAAGGAGGTTGGATGTCGGCCCGAACGGAGCTTTCTTT. Protein: CASSERRLDVGPNGAFF.

The chain couples TRBV24-1 to TRBJ2-1; D gene unclear. The CDR3 loop spans 12 amino acids. CDR1 is KGHDR, CDR2 SFDVKD, per germline. Trimming took off 6 bases at V and 8 bases at J, with 10 bases between the two ends. This chain's CDR3 is CATSNSVYEQFF. CDR3 DNA sequence: TGTGCCACCAGTAATAGTGTGTATGAGCAGTTCTTC.

The J gene is TRBJ2-7, the V gene TRBV9; D might be TRBD1 (5 bases). Germline V lookup: CDR1 SGDLS, CDR2 YYNGEE. The CDR3 is 16 residues long. V lost 0 bases and J 3 bases, leaving 16 bases between the germline ends. CDR3 region: CASSVGWGRESYEQYF. Here the CDR3 DNA reads TGTGCCAGCAGCGTAGGTTGGGGCAGGGAAAGCTACGAGCAGTACTTC.

This clone was recorded only once. The rearrangement uses TRBV7-8 and TRBJ1-5, with D maybe TRBD1 (6 bases). The germline V and J ends were trimmed by 5 bases and 6 bases, with 14 bases remaining between them. From germline, CDR1 is SGHVS and CDR2 FQNEAQ. This CDR3 contains 14 residues. The CDR3 reads CASSRGANGQPQHF. In DNA form, the CDR3 reads TGTGCCAGCAGCCGGGGGGCGAATGGTCAGCCCCAGCATTTT.

This sequence joins TRBV7-4 and TRBJ1-1; the match to TRBD1 covers 7 bases. Looked up from germline, CDR1 is SGHVT and CDR2 is SQSDAQ. Trimming removed 2 bases from V and 5 bases from J; junction bases left unmatched: 5. The CDR3 has 14 amino acids. The DNA for the CDR3 is TGTGCCAGCAGCTTACCAGGGGGAGGTACTGAAGCTTTCTTT. The encoded protein is CASSLPGGGTEAFF.

The chain links TRBV6-6 to TRBJ2-5; tentatively, D is TRBD1 (7 bases). The CDR3 has 15 residues. Trimming pared 5 bases from V and 7 bases from J, leaving 20 bases between. The germline CDR1 and CDR2 sequences are MNHNY and SVGAGI (reference sequence). CDR3 sequence reads: CASSTAGQPSGTQYF. DNA of the CDR3: TGTGCCAGCAGTACGGCGGGACAGCCCAGTGGGACCCAGTACTTC.

The chain has TRBV5-4 and TRBJ1-1, with TRBD1 identical over 7 bases. Germline V gives CDR1 SGHNT, CDR2 YYREEE (reference sequence). The J segment lost 5 bases and the V segment lost 4 bases, leaving 11 bases of the junction unmatched. This CDR3 contains 15 residues. CDR3 protein: CASSELQGTGTEAFF. The CDR3 region has the DNA TGTGCCAGCAGCGAATTACAGGGGACGGGAACTGAAGCTTTCTTT.

V is TRBV19 and J is TRBJ2-7, with TRBD1 matching over 9 bases. The ends lost 5 bases at V and 4 bases at J; junction bases unmatched: 12. CDR1 is LNHDA, CDR2 SQIVND, per germline (reference sequence). This CDR3 has 16 residues. CDR3 protein: CASSPGQGWTRYEQYF. CDR3 sequence (DNA): TGTGCCAGTAGTCCGGGACAGGGTTGGACGAGATACGAGCAGTACTTC. Full variable domain (remainder filled in from reference TRBV19 and TRBJ2-7): DGGITQSPKYLFRKEGQNVTLSCEQNLNHDAMYWYRQDPGQGLRLIYYSQIVNDFQKGDIAEGYSVSREKKESFPLTVTSAQKNPTAFYLCASSPGQGWTRYEQYFGPGTRLTVT.

This chain joins TRBV13 and TRBJ2-1; D unclear. CDR3 length: 15 residues. From germline, CDR1 is PRHDT and CDR2 FYEKMQ (reference sequence). The V end was cut by 2 bases, the J end by 0 bases, with 8 bases between. The CDR3 here is CASSLSRSSYNEQFF. The CDR3 DNA is TGTGCCAGCAGCTTAAGTAGGAGCTCCTACAATGAGCAGTTCTTC.

The chain combines TRBV7-9 with TRBJ1-2; D may be TRBD1 (5 bases). The length of the CDR3 is 14 residues. Germline CDR1 and CDR2: SEHNR and FQNEAQ (reference sequence). V was pared by 1 base and J by 6 bases, with 12 bases between. The CDR3 sequence is CASSLEGREHGYTF. CDR3 DNA: TGTGCCAGCAGCTTAGAGGGGAGGGAACATGGCTACACCTTC.

V is TRBV6-5 and J is TRBJ1-1; 7 nucleotides line up with TRBD1. CDR1 MNHEY and CDR2 SVGAGI come from the germline V gene. The ends lost 5 bases at V and 11 bases at J; junction bases unmatched: 17. The CDR3 is 15 residues long. CDR3 protein: CASSSRGRGRLGAFF. CDR3 DNA: TGTGCCAGCAGTAGTCGCGGAAGGGGGCGGTTAGGGGCTTTCTTT.

J is TRBJ1-5 and V is TRBV7-8, with D possibly being TRBD1 (5 bases). Trimming cost V 3 bases and J 4 bases, with 7 bases left between them. Germline assignment: CDR1 SGHVS and CDR2 FQNEAQ. The CDR3 totals 13 residues. The CDR3 coding sequence is TGTGCCAGCAGCTTCGACAGAAATCAGCCCCAGCATTTT. Protein: CASSFDRNQPQHF.

The V call is TRBV25-1, the J call TRBJ2-5, with 9 bases aligning to TRBD2. Per germline, CDR1 MGHDK and CDR2 SYGVNS. The CDR3 contains 14 residues. V gave up 4 bases and J gave up 5 bases; unmatched junction bases: 5. The CDR3 nucleotides read TGTGCCAGCAGTGTGGGCGGGGGGGTGGAGACCCAGTACTTC. As protein: CASSVGGGVETQYF. Filled out from reference TRBV25-1 and TRBJ2-5, the complete variable domain reads EADIYQTPRYLVIGTGKKITLECSQTMGHDKMYWYQQDPGMELHLIHYSYGVNSTEKGDLSSESTVSRIRTEHFPLTLESARPSHTSQYLCASSVGGGVETQYFGPGTRLLVL.

The CDR3 here is CATSDSGDAANYGYTF. DNA of the CDR3: TGTGCCACCAGTGACTCGGGGGACGCGGCTAACTATGGCTACACCTTC. The gene calls are TRBV24-1 and TRBJ1-2; TRBD1 might be the D (5 bases). Germline CDR1 is KGHDR and CDR2 is SFDVKD. The CDR3 runs 16 residues. Trimming cost V 4 bases and J 0 bases, with 14 bases left between them.

The chain carries TRBV7-6 and TRBJ2-3; D gene unclear. The germline V gene encodes CDR1 SGHVS and CDR2 FNYEAQ. V shed 5 bases and J shed 2 bases, with 8 bases lying between them. CDR3 length: 13 residues. The CDR3 is CASSVQNTDTQYF. Here the CDR3 DNA reads TGTGCCAGCAGCGTTCAGAACACAGATACGCAGTATTTT.

The V gene is TRBV5-1, the J gene TRBJ1-5; D ambiguous. The V gene lost 8 bases and the J gene lost 3 bases, with 15 bases spanning the gap. CDR1 is SGHRS and CDR2 is YFSETQ in the germline V gene. This CDR3 comprises 14 residues. The CDR3 nucleotides are TGCGCCAGTAAAGAAGGACTCAACAATCAGCCCCAGCATTTT. Amino acid sequence: CASKEGLNNQPQHF.

This clone was seen a handful of times. This chain joins TRBV4-2 and TRBJ2-7; 7 nucleotides align to TRBD2. Losses at the gene ends were 3 bases for V and 3 bases for J; bases not matched to a gene: 5. The CDR3 sequence is 14 residues long. Germline-derived CDR1 and CDR2 are LGHNA and YNFKEQ. In DNA, the CDR3 is TGTGCCAGCAGCCACAATCGCGGGAGCTACGAGCAGTACTTC. Translation: CASSHNRGSYEQYF.

V and J are TRBV5-1 and TRBJ1-2; D remains unclear. CDR3 size: 12 residues. CDR1 is SGHRS, CDR2 YFSETQ, per germline. Deletions cut 1 base from V and 6 bases from J, with 7 bases between. The CDR3 here is CASSLSRDGYTF. CDR3 DNA: TGCGCCAGCAGCTTGTCCCGGGATGGCTACACCTTC.

V gene TRBV24-1 combines with J gene TRBJ2-1; the match to TRBD1 covers 10 bases. Per germline, CDR1 KGHDR and CDR2 SFDVKD. V lost 12 bases and J lost 5; bases outside the gene matches: 6. CDR3 length: 13 amino acids. CDR3 sequence (DNA): TGTGCCGTGACCGGGACAGGGGACAATGAGCAGTTCTTC. Encoded protein: CAVTGTGDNEQFF.

This clone was picked up one time. The chain links TRBV5-6 to TRBJ2-7; perhaps TRBD1 as D (6 bases). The ends were cut back, 2 bases at V and 3 bases at J, with 24 bases in the middle. CDR1 is SGHDT and CDR2 is YYEEEE in the germline V gene. This CDR3 has 18 amino acids. In DNA, the CDR3 is TGTGCCAGCAGCTTCAGTTCGACAGGAAAAGGGTATTTCTACGAGCAGTACTTC. It encodes CASSFSSTGKGYFYEQYF.